This TCR beta chain was identified during a study of radiotherapy plus CTLA-4 blockade in lung cancer. Profiled with immunoSEQ multiplex PCR; TCRdb holds only in-frame clones, not every one. The sample yields tens of thousands of clones, approximately 76% seen once. Sequences were derived from peripheral blood, sampled from a patient treated with radiotherapy plus ipilimumab. The TCR comes from a human donor with non-small cell lung cancer who had a complete response to radiotherapy plus ipilimumab.

The CDR3 sequence is CATYGYGYTF. The CDR3 DNA follows: TGTGCCACATACGGCTATGGCTACACCTTC. The chain couples TRBV27 to TRBJ1-2, with D uncertain. V dropped 10 bases and J dropped 4 bases, with 7 bases sitting between them. Germline CDR1 is MNHEY and CDR2 is SMNVEV (reference sequence). This CDR3 region has 10 residues.